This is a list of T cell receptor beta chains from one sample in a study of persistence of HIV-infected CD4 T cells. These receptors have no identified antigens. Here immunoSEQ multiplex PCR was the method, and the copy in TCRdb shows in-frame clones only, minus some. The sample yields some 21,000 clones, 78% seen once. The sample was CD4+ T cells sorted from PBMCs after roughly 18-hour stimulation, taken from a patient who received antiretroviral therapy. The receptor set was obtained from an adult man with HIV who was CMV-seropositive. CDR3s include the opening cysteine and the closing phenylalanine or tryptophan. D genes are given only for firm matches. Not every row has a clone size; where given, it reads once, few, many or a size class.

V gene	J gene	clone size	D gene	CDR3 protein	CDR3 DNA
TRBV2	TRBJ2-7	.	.	CASSDLSYEQYF	TGTGCCAGCAGTGACCTCTCCTACGAGCAGTACTTC
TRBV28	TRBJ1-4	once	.	CASRTGWANEKLFF	TGTGCCAGCAGGACAGGTTGGGCTAATGAAAAACTGTTTTTT
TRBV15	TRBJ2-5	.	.	CATSRDFGRVETQYF	TGTGCCACCAGCAGAGATTTTGGGCGAGTAGAGACCCAGTACTTC
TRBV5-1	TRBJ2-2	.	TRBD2	CASSGGLADNTGELFF	TGCGCCAGCAGCGGGGGACTAGCGGACAACACCGGGGAGCTGTTTTTT
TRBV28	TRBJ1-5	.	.	CASSSWGSNQPQHF	TGTGCCAGCAGTTCGTGGGGTAGCAATCAGCCCCAGCATTTT
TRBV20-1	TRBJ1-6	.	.	CSASSFGGSSYNSPLHF	TGCAGTGCTAGTTCATTCGGGGGGAGCTCCTATAATTCACCCCTCCACTTT
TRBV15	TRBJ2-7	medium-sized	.	CATSSRQDSYEQYF	TGTGCCACCAGCAGCAGACAGGACTCCTACGAGCAGTACTTC
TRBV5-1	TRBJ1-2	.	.	CASSSDIYGYTF	TGCGCCAGCAGCTCCGACATCTATGGCTACACCTTC
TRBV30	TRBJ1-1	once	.	CACVSTEAFF	TGTGCCTGCGTTTCCACTGAAGCTTTCTTT
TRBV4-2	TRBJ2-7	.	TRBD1	CASSQETGTGSYEQYF	TGTGCCAGCAGCCAAGAGACCGGGACAGGCTCCTACGAGCAGTACTTC
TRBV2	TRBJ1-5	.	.	CASRRDLAINQPQHF	TGTGCCAGCAGAAGGGACTTAGCCATAAATCAGCCCCAGCATTTT
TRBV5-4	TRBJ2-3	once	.	CASSFPGTETDTQYF	TGTGCCAGCAGCTTCCCCGGGACTGAAACAGATACGCAGTATTTT
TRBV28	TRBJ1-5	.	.	CATTGGWGNQPQHF	TGTGCCACCACCGGAGGTTGGGGCAATCAGCCCCAGCATTTT
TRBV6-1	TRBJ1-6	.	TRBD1	CASSEAEQGSSPLHF	TGTGCCAGCAGTGAAGCGGAACAGGGGAGTTCACCCCTCCACTTT
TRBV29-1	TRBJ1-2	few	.	CSVALHRRGYTF	TGCAGCGTTGCCTTGCACAGAAGGGGCTACACCTTC
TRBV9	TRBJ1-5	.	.	CASSASTESPQHF	TGTGCCAGCAGCGCCAGTACTGAATCGCCCCAGCATTTT
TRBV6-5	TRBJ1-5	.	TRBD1	CASSRQGNNQPQHF	TGTGCCAGCAGCCGACAGGGGAACAATCAGCCCCAGCATTTT
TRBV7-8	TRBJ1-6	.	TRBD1	CASSSQPGTGNSPLHF	TGTGCCAGCAGCTCTCAACCCGGGACAGGGAATTCACCCCTCCACTTT
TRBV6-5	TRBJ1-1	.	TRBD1	CASRRGTANTEAFF	TGTGCCAGCAGACGAGGGACAGCGAACACTGAAGCTTTCTTT
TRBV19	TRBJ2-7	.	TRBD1	CASSLLRGDRQSEQYF	TGTGCCAGTAGCCTCCTCCGTGGGGACAGGCAGAGCGAGCAGTACTTC
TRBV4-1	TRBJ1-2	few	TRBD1	CASSQEDGTVYGYTF	TGCGCCAGCAGCCAAGAGGACGGGACAGTCTATGGCTACACCTTC
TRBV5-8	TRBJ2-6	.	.	CASSLAVLITGANVLTF	TGTGCCAGCAGCTTGGCCGTGCTAATCACGGGGGCCAACGTCCTGACTTTC
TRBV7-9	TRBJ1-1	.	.	CASSLGGPPRLAFF	TGTGCCAGCAGCTTAGGGGGCCCACCACGGTTAGCTTTCTTT
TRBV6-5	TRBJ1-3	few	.	CASSYHISENTIYF	TGTGCCAGCAGTTACCACATCTCGGAAAACACCATATATTTT
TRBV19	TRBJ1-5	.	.	CASSPGDTRNQPQHF	TGTGCCAGTTCCCCCGGGGACACCAGGAATCAGCCCCAGCATTTT
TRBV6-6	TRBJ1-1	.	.	CASRSGTANTEAFF	TGTGCCAGCAGAAGCGGGACGGCGAACACTGAAGCTTTCTTT
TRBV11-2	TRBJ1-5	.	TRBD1	CASSFSTGGASGNQPQHF	TGTGCCAGCAGCTTTAGTACAGGGGGCGCATCAGGCAATCAGCCCCAGCATTTT
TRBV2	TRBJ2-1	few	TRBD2	CASSEFGTSNNEQFF	TGTGCCAGCAGTGAATTTGGGACTAGTAACAATGAGCAGTTCTTC
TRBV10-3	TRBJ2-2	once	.	CAIKPAGPLAGELFF	TGTGCCATCAAACCGGCAGGGCCCCTGGCCGGGGAGCTGTTTTTT
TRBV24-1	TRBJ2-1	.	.	CATSDSQSRVYNEQFF	TGTGCCACCAGTGATTCACAGTCTCGAGTATACAATGAGCAGTTCTTC
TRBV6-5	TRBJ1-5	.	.	CASRVRGQINQPQHF	TGTGCCAGCAGGGTTCGAGGGCAGATCAATCAGCCCCAGCATTTT
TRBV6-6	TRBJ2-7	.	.	CASSYSGGHEQYF	TGTGCCAGCAGTTACTCGGGGGGGCACGAGCAGTACTTC
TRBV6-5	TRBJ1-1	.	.	CASSLTGMGTEAFF	TGTGCCAGCAGTCTTACAGGGATGGGAACTGAAGCTTTCTTT
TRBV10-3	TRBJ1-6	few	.	CASLESSYNSPLHF	TGTGCCAGCCTCGAGAGCTCCTATAATTCACCCCTCCACTTT
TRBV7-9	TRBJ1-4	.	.	CASRKQGEREKLFF	TGTGCCAGCAGGAAACAGGGCGAGCGGGAAAAACTGTTTTTT
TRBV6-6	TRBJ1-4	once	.	CASTQRSSNEKLFF	TGTGCCAGCACTCAACGCAGTTCTAATGAAAAACTGTTTTTT
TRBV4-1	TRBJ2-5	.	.	CASSQETGRQTQYF	TGCGCCAGCAGCCAGGAGACAGGGAGGCAGACCCAGTACTTC
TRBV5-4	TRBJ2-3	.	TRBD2	CASSQGLAGARTDTQYF	TGTGCCAGCAGCCAAGGACTAGCGGGGGCCCGCACAGATACGCAGTATTTT
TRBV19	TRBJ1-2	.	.	CASTEARANYGYTF	TGTGCCAGTACTGAGGCTCGGGCTAACTATGGCTACACCTTC
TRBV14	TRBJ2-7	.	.	CASSHSSYRAGTSREQYF	TGTGCCAGCAGCCATTCCTCTTATAGAGCGGGTACTAGCCGCGAGCAGTACTTC
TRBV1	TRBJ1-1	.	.	CTSSPPSVLNTEAFF	TGCACCAGCAGCCCCCCAAGTGTCCTGAACACTGAAGCTTTCTTT
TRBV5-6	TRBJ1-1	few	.	CASSAAGATEAFF	TGTGCCAGCAGCGCCGCAGGGGCAACTGAAGCTTTCTTT
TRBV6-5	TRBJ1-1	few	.	CASSFPQMNTEAFF	TGTGCCAGCAGTTTTCCACAGATGAACACTGAAGCTTTCTTT
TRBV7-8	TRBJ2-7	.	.	CASSLAETGEEYF	TGTGCCAGCAGCTTAGCGGAGACAGGCGAGGAGTACTTC
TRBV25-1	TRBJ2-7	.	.	CASSEIRGGQYF	TGTGCCAGCAGTGAAATAAGGGGAGGGCAGTACTTC
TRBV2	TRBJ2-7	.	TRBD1	CATRDSSYEQYF	TGTGCCACTCGGGACAGCTCTTACGAGCAGTACTTC
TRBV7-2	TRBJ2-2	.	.	CASSFRGVTGELFF	TGTGCCAGCAGCTTCCGGGGAGTAACCGGGGAGCTGTTTTTT
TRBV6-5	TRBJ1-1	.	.	CASSYSQGVGTEAFF	TGTGCCAGCAGTTACTCACAGGGAGTAGGCACTGAAGCTTTCTTT
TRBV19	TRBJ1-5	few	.	CASTIQGAQPQHF	TGTGCCAGTACCATACAGGGAGCTCAGCCCCAGCATTTT
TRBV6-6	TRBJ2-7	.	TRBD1	CASLPGQGPYEQYF	TGTGCCAGCTTACCGGGACAGGGTCCCTACGAGCAGTACTTC
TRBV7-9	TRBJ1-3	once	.	CASSSLEGSGNTIYF	TGTGCCAGCAGCTCCCTTGAGGGATCGGGAAACACCATATATTTT
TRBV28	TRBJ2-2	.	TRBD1	CASSLGGTGRTGELFF	TGTGCCAGCAGTTTAGGAGGGACAGGGCGGACCGGGGAGCTGTTTTTT